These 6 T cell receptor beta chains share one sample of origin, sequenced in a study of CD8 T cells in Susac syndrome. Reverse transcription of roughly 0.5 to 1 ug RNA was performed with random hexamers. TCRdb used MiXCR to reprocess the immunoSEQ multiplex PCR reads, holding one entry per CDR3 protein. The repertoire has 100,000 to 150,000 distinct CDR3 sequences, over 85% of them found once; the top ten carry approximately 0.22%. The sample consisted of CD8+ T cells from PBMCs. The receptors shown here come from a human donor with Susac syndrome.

The DNA of the CDR3 is TGTGCCAGCAGCGTGGGCAGCCCGGACTATGGCTACACCTTC. Translated, it gives CASSVGSPDYGYTF. The chain employs TRBV27 and TRBJ1-2; no firm D call. Germline V CDR1 and CDR2: MNHEY, SMNVEV (reference sequence). The V and J ends lost 6 bases and 3 bases respectively, with 14 bases between them. This CDR3 spans 14 amino acids.

The CDR3 sequence: CASSLGTASYGYTF. The CDR3 DNA is TGTGCCAGCAGCTTAGGGACAGCCTCCTATGGCTACACCTTC. The genes are TRBV7-9 and TRBJ1-2, with D perhaps matching TRBD1 (6 bases). This CDR3 spans 14 amino acids. V lost 1 base, J lost 4 bases, and 10 bases lay in between. CDR1 SEHNR and CDR2 FQNEAQ come from the germline V gene (reference sequence).

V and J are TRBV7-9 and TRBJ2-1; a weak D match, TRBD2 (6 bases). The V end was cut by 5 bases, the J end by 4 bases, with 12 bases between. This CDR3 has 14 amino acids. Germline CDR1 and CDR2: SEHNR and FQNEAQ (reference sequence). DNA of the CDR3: TGTGCCAGCAGCCAGTCGGGGGTTTACAATGAGCAGTTCTTC. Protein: CASSQSGVYNEQFF. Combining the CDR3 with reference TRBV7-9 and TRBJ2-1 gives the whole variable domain DTGVSQNPRHKITKRGQNVTFRCDPISEHNRLYWYRQTLGQGPEFLTYFQNEAQLEKSRLLSDRFSAERPKGSFSTLEIQRTEQGDSAMYLCASSQSGVYNEQFFGPGTRLTVL.

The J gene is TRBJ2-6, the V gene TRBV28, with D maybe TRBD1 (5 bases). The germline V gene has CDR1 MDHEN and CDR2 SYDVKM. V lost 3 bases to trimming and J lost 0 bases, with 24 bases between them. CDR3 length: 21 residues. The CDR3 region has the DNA TGTGCCAGCAGTTTTGGCCCCCTCCCCGGCTTAGGGGCCTCTGGGGCCAACGTCCTGACTTTC. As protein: CASSFGPLPGLGASGANVLTF.

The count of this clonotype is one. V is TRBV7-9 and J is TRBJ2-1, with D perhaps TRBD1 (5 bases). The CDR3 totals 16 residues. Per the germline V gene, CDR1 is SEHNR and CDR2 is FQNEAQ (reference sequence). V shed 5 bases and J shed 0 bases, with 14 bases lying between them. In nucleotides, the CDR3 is TGTGCCAGCAGCCCTAGGGGCAGCAGCTCCTACAATGAGCAGTTCTTC. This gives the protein CASSPRGSSSYNEQFF.

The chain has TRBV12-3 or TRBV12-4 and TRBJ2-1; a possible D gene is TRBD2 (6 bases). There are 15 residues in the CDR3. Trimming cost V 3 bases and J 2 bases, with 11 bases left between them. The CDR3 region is CASSFSSAPYNEQFF. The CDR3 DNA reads TGTGCCAGCAGTTTTTCTAGCGCCCCCTACAATGAGCAGTTCTTC.